This T cell receptor (beta chain) is from a study of Ad26.COV2.S vaccination and SARS-CoV-2 variants. Findings and limits, study-wide: For non-spike TCRs, breadth in vaccine recipients resembled that in placebo recipients. Those who received the vaccine showed greater spike-specific TCR breadth than those given placebo.

Germline assignment: CDR1 SQVTM and CDR2 ANQGSEA. The CDR3 consists of 13 residues. V gave up 3 bases and J gave up 4 bases; unmatched junction bases: 3. The protocol was immunoSEQ multiplex PCR, while the TCRdb copy is restricted to in-frame clones and leaves out a portion. This sample carries 440,000 or so clones, 90% of them seen once, and the ten largest clones take less than 4.5%. As concerns this clone: The antigen is not known. The same CDR3 is also encoded by other DNA sequences in this sample.

This sample's treatment: roughly 20 received Ad26.COV2.S at low or high dose, single or two shots; about 5 received placebo; per-sample allocation not given. At day 63 after the first vaccine or placebo injection, samples were drawn. An adult of 18-55 years in Boston served as donor. The sequence derives from a person aged 18-60 years who received the Ad26.COV2.S COVID-19 vaccine or a placebo. This sample comprised peripheral blood, obtained in a trial of Ad26.COV2.S vaccine versus placebo. This chain links TRBV29-1 with TRBJ1-2, with 9 bases matching TRBD1. CDR3 nucleotide sequence: TGCAGCGTTGATGGGACAGGGCCCTATGGCTACACCTTC. It codes for CSVDGTGPYGYTF. Combining the CDR3 with reference TRBV29-1 and TRBJ1-2 gives the whole variable domain SAVISQKPSRDICQRGTSLTIQCQVDSQVTMMFWYRQQPGQSLTLIATANQGSEATYESGFVIDKFPISRPNLTFSTLTVSNMSPEDSSIYLCSVDGTGPYGYTFGSGTRLTVV.